The 10 T cell receptor beta chains listed next were all sequenced from one sample in a study of shared T cell receptors in the human thymus. TCRdb keeps only in-frame clones here, not all; method: immunoSEQ multiplex PCR. The table records 700,000 to 750,000 clones, 70% to 90% of them present only once. This sample was also put to use in a study of human thymus T cells.

The sequenced material came from thymocytes. These receptors were collected from a girl under three years old with a congenital heart defect.

This chain connects TRBV10-3 to TRBJ2-1; weak D call: TRBD1 (6 bases). Trimming removed 7 bases at V and 0 bases at J, with 28 bases between. This CDR3 region has 20 residues. Germline-derived CDR1 and CDR2 are ENHRY and SYGVKD. CDR3 in amino acids: CAIKRWGPRPFSSSYNEQFF. The CDR3 DNA follows: TGTGCCATCAAGCGGTGGGGGCCACGTCCGTTCTCAAGCTCCTACAATGAGCAGTTCTTC.

The chain joins TRBV5-1 to TRBJ1-1; D not resolved. The CDR3 runs 12 residues. Germline CDR1 reads SGHRS; CDR2 reads YFSETQ. V was shortened by 3 bases and J by 8 bases, with 11 bases between the two germline ends. CDR3 coding DNA: TGCGCCAGCAGCTATAACACAGAAGAAGCTTTCTTT. Protein product: CASSYNTEEAFF.

The chain is built from TRBV13 and TRBJ2-7; no clear D. Germline V gene data show CDR1 as PRHDT and CDR2 as FYEKMQ (reference sequence). CDR3 length: 14 amino acids. The V gene lost 3 bases and the J gene lost 4 bases, with 13 bases spanning the gap. The CDR3 here is CASSFRRNRYEQYF. CDR3 sequence (DNA): TGTGCCAGCAGCTTTCGGAGAAACCGGTACGAGCAGTACTTC.

The rearrangement joins TRBV11-2 to TRBJ1-1; D uncertain. There are 16 residues in the CDR3. Trimming left V 5 bases short and J 0 bases short, with 16 bases between. Germline-derived CDR1 and CDR2 are SGHAT and FQNNGV. DNA for the CDR3: TGTGCCAGCAGCGCACACAACAGCCACCTGAACACTGAAGCTTTCTTT. Encoded protein: CASSAHNSHLNTEAFF.

The chain uses TRBV6-6 and TRBJ2-4; 7 bases align to TRBD2. The V gene end was trimmed by 2 bases and the J gene end by 8 bases; junction bases not matched to a gene: 9. CDR3 length: 15 amino acids. Per the germline V gene, CDR1 is MNHNY and CDR2 is SVGAGI (reference sequence). Here the CDR3 reads CASSYGRGRQDIQYF. CDR3 nucleotides: TGTGCCAGCAGTTACGGGAGGGGCCGTCAGGACATTCAGTACTTC.

The chain joins TRBV5-1 to TRBJ2-5, with 9 bases that match TRBD2. The CDR3 length is 17 residues. CDR1 is SGHRS and CDR2 is YFSETQ in the germline V gene. J was trimmed by 1 base and V by 0 bases; bases with no gene match: 7. The CDR3 region has the DNA TGCGCCAGCAGCTTGGGGGATCATAGCGGGGGCCAAGAGACCCAGTACTTC. It yields the protein CASSLGDHSGGQETQYF.

Regarding this clone: At the DNA level, this CDR3 is encoded by other sequences in the same sample as well. The chain recombines TRBV5-1 with TRBJ1-2; D is uncertain. From germline, CDR1 is SGHRS and CDR2 YFSETQ. CDR3 size: 14 residues. Trimming removed 0 bases from V and 2 bases from J, with 8 bases in between. The CDR3 DNA is TGCGCCAGCAGCTTGGACAGTCCCAACTATGGCTACACCTTC. Translation: CASSLDSPNYGYTF.

The chain employs TRBV6-1 and TRBJ2-4; D is perhaps TRBD1 (5 bases). This CDR3 has 13 amino acids. Per the germline V gene, CDR1 is MNHNS and CDR2 is SASEGT. V was clipped by 4 bases and J by 1 base, with 5 bases between them. The CDR3 sequence: CASSAGAKNIQYF. CDR3 nucleotide sequence: TGTGCCAGCAGTGCAGGGGCCAAAAACATTCAGTACTTC.

Concerning this clone: Germline and junction disagree at one end, which may indicate a read error. The chain links TRBV27 to TRBJ1-6; TRBD1 might be the D (5 bases). The CDR3 length is 17 residues. CDR1 and CDR2 (germline): MNHEY, SMNVEV (reference sequence). The CDR3 nucleotides read TGTGCCAGCAGTTTAAGGGAAGTGGACACCTATTATTCACCCCTCCACTTT. It is translated as CASSLREVDTYYSPLHF.

The V call is TRBV19, the J call TRBJ1-1, with D perhaps matching TRBD1 (5 bases). Trimming shortened V by 3 bases and J by 6 bases, and 14 bases separated the two germline ends. This CDR3 has 14 residues. Germline CDR1 reads LNHDA; CDR2 reads SQIVND (reference sequence). CDR3 in amino acids: CASSIPGLVAEAFF. In DNA, the CDR3 is TGTGCCAGTAGTATCCCAGGGCTCGTCGCTGAAGCTTTCTTT.